This T cell receptor beta chain originates from a study of blood T cell repertoires in COVID-19. Study-level background: T cells, B-cell-depleted T cells, or PBMCs provided the cDNA or gDNA that served as material.

The protocol was immunoSEQ multiplex PCR, while the TCRdb copy is restricted to in-frame clones and leaves out a portion. The sample shows 300,000 or so clones, 70% to 90% of them seen only once. The source material was PBMCs or T cells enriched from blood (not recorded which). The receptor was derived from a woman aged 40 to 50 with acute COVID-19.

CDR3 sequence reads: CASSSRSSISSTDTQYF. CDR3 coding DNA: TGTGCCAGTAGTTCGCGGTCTAGCATATCTAGCACAGATACGCAGTATTTT. The rearrangement uses TRBV19 and TRBJ2-3; a weak D match, TRBD2 (5 bases). Trimming stripped 5 bases from V and 0 bases from J, with 18 bases between. CDR3 size: 17 residues. From germline, CDR1 is LNHDA and CDR2 SQIVND (reference sequence).